A single sample is the source of the 14 T cell receptor beta chains below, sequenced in a study of OX40 agonist ivuxolimab in advanced cancers. Assay: immunoSEQ multiplex PCR; the TCRdb copy retains only in-frame clones and omits some. Of roughly 60,000 clones listed, around 83% are singletons. The source was CD4+ or CD8+ T cells sorted from blood, collected in a trial of the OX40 agonist ivuxolimab. The receptors shown here come from an adult with an advanced solid tumor such as melanoma, head and neck, liver or kidney cancer.

The chain has TRBV7-3 and TRBJ2-7, with D perhaps matching TRBD1 (5 bases). V was clipped by 0 bases and J by 3 bases, with 12 bases between them. Looked up from germline, CDR1 is SGHTA and CDR2 is FQGTGA. The CDR3 length is 15 residues. The CDR3 sequence: CASSLTGQGIYEQYF. Here the CDR3 DNA reads TGTGCCAGCAGCTTAACTGGCCAGGGAATCTACGAGCAGTACTTC.

V usage is TRBV11-2 and J usage is TRBJ1-1; 7 bases line up with TRBD1. The CDR3 spans 15 residues. Per germline, CDR1 SGHAT and CDR2 FQNNGV. After removal of 6 bases from V and 1 base from J, the junction contained 8 bases not matched to a gene. The CDR3 sequence: CASRQTGFQNTEAFF. In DNA, the CDR3 is TGTGCCAGCAGGCAGACAGGGTTTCAGAACACTGAAGCTTTCTTT.

Only one count was recorded for this clone. The rearrangement uses TRBV7-2 and TRBJ2-6; D perhaps matches TRBD2 (7 bases). Germline values: CDR1 SGHTA, CDR2 FQGNSA. CDR3 size: 19 residues. V gave up 5 bases and J gave up 1 base, with 21 bases separating them. The CDR3 coding sequence is TGTGCCAGCAGCCGTAGGGGGGGCCAGCTGCGATCTGGGGCCAACGTCCTGACTTTC. It codes for CASSRRGGQLRSGANVLTF. The complete variable domain, with remaining parts taken from reference TRBV7-2 and TRBJ2-6, reads GAGVSQSPSNKVTEKGKDVELRCDPISGHTALYWYRQSLGQGLEFLIYFQGNSAPDKSGLPSDRFSAERTGGSVSTLTIQRTQQEDSAVYLCASSRRGGQLRSGANVLTFGAGSRLTVL.

The rearrangement links TRBV10-3 to TRBJ1-2; D is unresolved. Germline V lookup: CDR1 ENHRY, CDR2 SYGVKD. V was clipped by 4 bases and J by 2 bases, with 5 bases between them. The CDR3 runs to 12 residues. This CDR3 reads CAISAQNYGYTF. CDR3 bases: TGTGCCATCAGTGCACAGAACTATGGCTACACCTTC.

Only one count was recorded for this clone. The V and J genes are TRBV7-3 and TRBJ2-3; the match to TRBD1 covers 8 bases. This CDR3 has 15 residues. CDR1 is SGHTA and CDR2 is FQGTGA in the germline V gene. V lost 5 bases, J lost 3 bases, and 7 bases stayed unmatched. Written as DNA, the CDR3 is TGTGCCAGCAGCAGGACAGGGCGGTGGACAGATACGCAGTATTTT. Translating it yields CASSRTGRWTDTQYF.

V gene TRBV5-1 combines with J gene TRBJ2-3, with no clear D. The V and J ends lost 3 bases and 1 base respectively, with 15 bases between them. This CDR3 has 16 amino acids. Germline CDR1 is SGHRS and CDR2 is YFSETQ. CDR3 bases: TGCGCCAGCAGCTCCAGGCTCCGGTGGGGCACAGATACGCAGTATTTT. Protein product: CASSSRLRWGTDTQYF.

DNA of the CDR3: TGTGCCAGCAGCCCCGCATTAACTAATGAAAAACTGTTTTTT. This encodes CASSPALTNEKLFF. The V gene is TRBV9, the J gene TRBJ1-4; D unresolved. Germline lookup yields CDR1 SGDLS and CDR2 YYNGEE. Trimming stripped 4 bases from V and 1 base from J, with 8 bases between. The CDR3 is 14 residues long.

The table lists this clone with a few counts. CDR3 sequence (DNA): TGTGCCAGTAGTACCAGGGCCCTCACTGAAGCTTTCTTT. It is translated as CASSTRALTEAFF. The rearrangement links TRBV19 to TRBJ1-1; tentative D call: TRBD1 (5 bases). This CDR3 region has 13 residues. V lost 4 bases and J lost 4, with 10 bases in between. Germline V CDR1 and CDR2: LNHDA, SQIVND (reference sequence).

The chain couples TRBV5-1 to TRBJ2-7, with D possibly called TRBD1 or TRBD2 (6 bases each). The germline CDR1 and CDR2 sequences are SGHRS and YFSETQ. There are 14 residues in the CDR3. The ends were cut back, 3 bases at V and 6 bases at J, with 16 bases in the middle. The CDR3 here is CASSSLQGGGEQYF. CDR3 coding DNA: TGCGCCAGCAGCTCTTTACAGGGAGGCGGCGAGCAGTACTTC. The full variable domain, completed using reference TRBV5-1 and TRBJ2-7, is KAGVTQTPRYLIKTRGQQVTLSCSPISGHRSVSWYQQTPGQGLQFLFEYFSETQRNKGNFPGRFSGRQFSNSRSEMNVSTLELGDSALYLCASSSLQGGGEQYFGPGTRLTVT.

The V call is TRBV19, the J call TRBJ1-5, with D unresolved. This CDR3 has 15 residues. Germline CDR1 and CDR2: LNHDA and SQIVND (reference sequence). The V end was cut by 4 bases, the J end by 2 bases, with 12 bases between. CDR3 amino acids: CASSNQFLRNQPQHF. The CDR3 nucleotides read TGTGCCAGTAGTAACCAGTTTCTGCGCAATCAGCCCCAGCATTTT.

This clone was seen once. This chain links TRBV19 with TRBJ1-1; TRBD1 matches at 7 bases. The CDR3 spans 14 residues. The V and J ends lost 5 bases and 1 base, in that order; junction bases with no gene match: 4. CDR1 and CDR2 (germline): LNHDA, SQIVND (reference sequence). The CDR3 sequence: CASSPNRGNTEAFF. The CDR3 DNA reads TGTGCCAGTAGTCCTAACAGGGGGAACACTGAAGCTTTCTTT.

The genes are TRBV7-8 and TRBJ2-3, with TRBD2 identical over 8 bases. The length of the CDR3 is 15 residues. Trimming removed 7 bases from V and 0 bases from J; junction bases left unmatched: 6. The V gene's germline CDR1 is SGHVS and CDR2 FQNEAQ. The CDR3 bases are TGTGCCAGCACCAAAACTAGCGGTAGCACAGATACGCAGTATTTT. This translates into CASTKTSGSTDTQYF.

The chain employs TRBV10-3 and TRBJ1-3, with D perhaps matching TRBD1 (6 bases). This CDR3 spans 16 amino acids. Germline lookup yields CDR1 ENHRY and CDR2 SYGVKD. Trimming removed 0 bases from V and 4 bases from J, with 13 bases in between. Here the CDR3 DNA reads TGTGCCATCAGTGAGTCAGGGACAATGGCAGGAAACACCATATATTTT. Encoded protein: CAISESGTMAGNTIYF.

This clone showed up just a few times. The chain joins TRBV14 to TRBJ2-5, with 12 bases aligning to TRBD2. V shed 2 bases and J 4 bases; nucleotides not matched to a gene: 2. The CDR3 consists of 15 residues. Per the germline V gene, CDR1 is SGHDN and CDR2 is FVKESK. CDR3 residues: CASSQLAGGAETQYF. As DNA, the CDR3 is TGTGCCAGCAGCCAACTAGCGGGAGGGGCAGAGACCCAGTACTTC.